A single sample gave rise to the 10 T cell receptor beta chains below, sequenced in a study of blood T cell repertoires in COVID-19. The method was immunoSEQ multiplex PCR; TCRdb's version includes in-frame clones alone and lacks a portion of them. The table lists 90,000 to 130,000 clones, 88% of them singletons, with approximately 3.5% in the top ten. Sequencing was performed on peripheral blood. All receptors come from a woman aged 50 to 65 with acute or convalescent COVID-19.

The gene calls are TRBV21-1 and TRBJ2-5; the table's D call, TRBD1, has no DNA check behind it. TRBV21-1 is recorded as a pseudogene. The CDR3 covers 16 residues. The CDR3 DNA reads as TGTGCCAGCAGCACTTCCCAGGGGGACCGACAAGAGACCCAGTACTTC. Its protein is CASSTSQGDRQETQYF.

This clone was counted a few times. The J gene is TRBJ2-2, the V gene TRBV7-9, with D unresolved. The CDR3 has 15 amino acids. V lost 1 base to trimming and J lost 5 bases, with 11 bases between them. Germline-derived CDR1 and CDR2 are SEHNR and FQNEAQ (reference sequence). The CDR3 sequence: CASSLGQVLTGELFF. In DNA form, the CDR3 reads TGTGCCAGCAGCTTAGGGCAGGTCTTGACCGGGGAGCTGTTTTTT.

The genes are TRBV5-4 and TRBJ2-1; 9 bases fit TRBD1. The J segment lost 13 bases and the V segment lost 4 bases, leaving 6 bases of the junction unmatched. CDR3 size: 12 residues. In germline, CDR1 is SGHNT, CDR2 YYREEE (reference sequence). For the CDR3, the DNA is TGTGCCAGCAGCCCAACAGGGGGCGCCCAGTTCTTC. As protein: CASSPTGGAQFF.

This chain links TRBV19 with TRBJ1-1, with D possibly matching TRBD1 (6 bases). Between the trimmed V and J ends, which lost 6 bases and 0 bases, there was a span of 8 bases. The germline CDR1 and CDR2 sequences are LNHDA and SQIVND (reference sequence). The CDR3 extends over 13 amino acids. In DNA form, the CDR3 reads TGTGCCAGTAGCGACAGGATGAACACTGAAGCTTTCTTT. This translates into CASSDRMNTEAFF.

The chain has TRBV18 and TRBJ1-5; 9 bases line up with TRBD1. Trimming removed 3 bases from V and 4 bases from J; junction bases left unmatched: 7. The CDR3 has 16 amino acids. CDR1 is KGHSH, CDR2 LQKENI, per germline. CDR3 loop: CASSPGQGSANQPQHF. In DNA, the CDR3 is TGTGCCAGCTCACCGGGACAGGGAAGTGCTAATCAGCCCCAGCATTTT. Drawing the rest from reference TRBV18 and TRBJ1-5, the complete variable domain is NAGVMQNPRHLVRRRGQEARLRCSPMKGHSHVYWYRQLPEEGLKFMVYLQKENIIDESGMPKERFSAEFPKEGPSILRIQQVVRGDSAAYFCASSPGQGSANQPQHFGDGTRLSIL.

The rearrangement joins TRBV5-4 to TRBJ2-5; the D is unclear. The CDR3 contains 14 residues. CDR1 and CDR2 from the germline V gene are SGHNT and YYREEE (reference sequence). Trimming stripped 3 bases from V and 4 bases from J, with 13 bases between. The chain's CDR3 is CASSSDGRRETQYF. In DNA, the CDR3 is TGTGCCAGCAGCTCGGATGGTAGGAGAGAGACCCAGTACTTC.

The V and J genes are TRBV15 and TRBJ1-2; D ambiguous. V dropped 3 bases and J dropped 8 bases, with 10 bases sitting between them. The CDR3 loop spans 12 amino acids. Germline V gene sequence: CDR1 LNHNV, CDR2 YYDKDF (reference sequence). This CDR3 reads CATSRQGSGYTF. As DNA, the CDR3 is TGTGCCACCAGCAGGCAAGGGAGCGGCTACACCTTC.

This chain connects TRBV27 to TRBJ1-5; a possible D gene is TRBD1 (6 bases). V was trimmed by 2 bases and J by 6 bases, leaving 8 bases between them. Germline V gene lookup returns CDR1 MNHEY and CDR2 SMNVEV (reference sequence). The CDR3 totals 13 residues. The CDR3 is CASSLRRGQPQHF. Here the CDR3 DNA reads TGTGCCAGCAGTTTACGCAGGGGTCAGCCCCAGCATTTT.

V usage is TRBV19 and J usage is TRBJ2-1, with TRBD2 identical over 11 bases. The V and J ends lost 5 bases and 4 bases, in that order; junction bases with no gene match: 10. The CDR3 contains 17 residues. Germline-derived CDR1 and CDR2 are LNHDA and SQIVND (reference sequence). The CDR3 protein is CASSSGTSGITYNEQFF. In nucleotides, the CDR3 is TGTGCCAGTAGTTCCGGGACTAGCGGAATCACTTACAATGAGCAGTTCTTC.

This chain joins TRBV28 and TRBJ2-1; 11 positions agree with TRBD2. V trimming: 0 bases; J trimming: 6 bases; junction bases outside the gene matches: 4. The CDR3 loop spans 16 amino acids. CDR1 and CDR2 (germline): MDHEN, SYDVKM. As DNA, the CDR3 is TGTGCCAGCAGTTTATGGGTTAGCGGGAGGGTCAATGAGCAGTTCTTC. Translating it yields CASSLWVSGRVNEQFF.